This T cell receptor beta chain is drawn from a study of healthy donors' naive CD4 and CD8 T cells. Study summary: Three donor age groups were sampled: 20-25, 40-50 and 60-70 years; half female. Study outcomes and limitations: A reported CD4+/CD8+ bias affected most V and J genes in naive cells. Bulk sequencing left alpha and beta chains unpaired.

This clonotype was recorded only once. Its target is unknown. This CDR3 contains 15 residues. Trimming removed 3 bases at V and 0 bases at J, with 9 bases between. Germline CDR1 reads KGHSH; CDR2 reads LQKENI. Each TCR library used 450 to 600 ng of total RNA and a linear amplification protocol. From the reads, TCRdb called clonotypes with MiXCR, one entry per CDR3 protein. The sample shows about 180,000 distinct CDR3 sequences, over 60% of them seen only once. The sequence was obtained from a pool of human donors in good health; the sample pools cells from several healthy donors. This sequence joins TRBV18 and TRBJ1-3; D remains unclear. Sequenced sample: naive CD4+ and CD8+ T cells sorted from blood, pooled from several donors. CDR3 sequence reads: CASSPLRVSGNTIYF. CDR3 DNA sequence: TGTGCCAGCTCACCCCTGAGGGTCTCTGGAAACACCATATATTTT.